These T cell receptor beta chains were read from a single sample in a study of beta chain features in type 1 diabetes. Measured with immunoSEQ multiplex PCR; TCRdb has only the in-frame clones, and not every one. The sample has approximately 170,000 clones; 7% to 9% are singletons. Sample: central memory CD4+ T cells from blood. The receptors were gathered from a young man with type 1 diabetes. The CDR3 runs from the conserved cysteine through the conserved F or W.

>TRBV2|TRBJ1-2
CASSPTVHYTF
>TRBV5-4|TRBJ1-1
CASSLGAEGTEAFF
>TRBV29-1|TRBJ2-5
CSARAGQAQETQYF
>TRBV7-9|TRBJ2-3
CASSRNQREEWTDTQYF
>TRBV9|TRBJ2-5
CASSEGVDGGGYQETQYF
>TRBV2|TRBJ1-4
CASIFGGGEKLFF
>TRBV15|TRBJ2-3
CATSRGGGPARTDTQYF
>TRBV5-1|TRBJ2-1
CASSSGELAGVYNEQFF
>TRBV4-3|TRBJ2-5
CASSQVRDLLQETQYF
>TRBV6-5|TRBJ1-5
CASSYSGGDNQPQHF
>TRBV6-6|TRBJ1-4
CASSQGQGQDEKLFF
>TRBV28|TRBJ2-7
CASSLFGLAESYEQYF